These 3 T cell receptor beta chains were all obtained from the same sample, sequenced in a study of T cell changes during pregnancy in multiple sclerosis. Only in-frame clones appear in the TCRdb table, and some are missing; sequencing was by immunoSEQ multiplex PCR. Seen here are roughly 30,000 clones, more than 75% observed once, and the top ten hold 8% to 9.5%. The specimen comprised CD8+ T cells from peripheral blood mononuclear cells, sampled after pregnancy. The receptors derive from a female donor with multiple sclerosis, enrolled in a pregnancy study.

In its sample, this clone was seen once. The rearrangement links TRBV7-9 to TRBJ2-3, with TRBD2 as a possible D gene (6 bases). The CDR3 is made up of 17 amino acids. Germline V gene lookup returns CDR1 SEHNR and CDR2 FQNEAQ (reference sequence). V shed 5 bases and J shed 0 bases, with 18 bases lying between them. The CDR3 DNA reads TGTGCCAGCAGCGCCTCCTGGGCGGGGCGAAGCACAGATACGCAGTATTTT. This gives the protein CASSASWAGRSTDTQYF. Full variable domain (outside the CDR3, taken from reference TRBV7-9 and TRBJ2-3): DTGVSQNPRHKITKRGQNVTFRCDPISEHNRLYWYRQTLGQGPEFLTYFQNEAQLEKSRLLSDRFSAERPKGSFSTLEIQRTEQGDSAMYLCASSASWAGRSTDTQYFGPGTRLTVL.

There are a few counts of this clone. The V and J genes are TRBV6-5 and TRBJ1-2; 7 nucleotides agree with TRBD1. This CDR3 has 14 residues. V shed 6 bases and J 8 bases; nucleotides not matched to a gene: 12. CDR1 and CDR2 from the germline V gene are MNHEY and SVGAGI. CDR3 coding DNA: TGTGCCAGCAGGCGGCAGGGGGAAGTGGAGGGCTACACCTTC. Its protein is CASRRQGEVEGYTF.

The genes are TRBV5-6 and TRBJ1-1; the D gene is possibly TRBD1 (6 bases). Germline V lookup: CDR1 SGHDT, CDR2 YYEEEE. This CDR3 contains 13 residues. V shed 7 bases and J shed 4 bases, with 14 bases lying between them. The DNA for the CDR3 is TGTGCCAGCGTTTGGGGGCCGGGCACTGAAGCTTTCTTT. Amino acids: CASVWGPGTEAFF.